Shown below are 16 T cell receptor beta chains from a single sample sequenced in a study of cytotoxic CD8 clonotypes in ibrutinib-treated CLL. Some clones are missing from TCRdb's copy, which holds only in-frame ones; the method was immunoSEQ multiplex PCR. The data hold approximately 30,000 clones, with less than 75% observed a single time. This specimen consisted of PBMCs, obtained before ibrutinib treatment. The receptors stem from a human donor with chronic lymphocytic leukemia.

The chain joins TRBV18 to TRBJ2-1, with D perhaps matching TRBD1 or TRBD2 (5 bases each). Germline CDR1 and CDR2: KGHSH and LQKENI. The CDR3 length is 15 residues. Trimming took 4 bases from V and 8 from J, leaving 18 bases between them. The CDR3 region has the DNA TGTGCCAGCTCACTCTCCGGGGCAAAGCGGTATGAGCAGTTCTTC. This encodes CASSLSGAKRYEQFF.

The chain uses TRBV2 and TRBJ2-2; D is perhaps TRBD2 (5 bases). Trimming cost V 4 bases and J 7 bases, with 13 bases left between them. The CDR3 is 14 amino acids. Germline CDR1 SNHLY, CDR2 FYNNEI. The CDR3 reads CASSVWRVNGELFF. The CDR3 DNA reads TGTGCCAGCAGTGTGTGGCGGGTTAACGGGGAGCTGTTTTTT.

A few counts support this clone. V gene TRBV5-4 combines with J gene TRBJ2-7; 7 nucleotides line up with TRBD1. This CDR3 contains 15 residues. V shed 1 base, J shed 6 bases, and the junction held 10 bases outside the gene matches. Germline lookup yields CDR1 SGHNT and CDR2 YYREEE (reference sequence). The CDR3 DNA follows: TGTGCCAGCAGCTTGCCAGACAGGGTAGCAAGCGAGCAGTACTTC. It encodes CASSLPDRVASEQYF.

The J gene is TRBJ2-7, the V gene TRBV7-6, with 7 bases lining up with TRBD2. The CDR3 has 19 amino acids. J lost 2 bases, V lost 1 base, and 17 bases had no gene match. The germline V gene has CDR1 SGHVS and CDR2 FNYEAQ. The chain's CDR3 is CASSLGAAGAPLKTYEQYF. DNA for the CDR3: TGTGCCAGCAGCTTAGGAGCGGCGGGAGCTCCCCTAAAAACCTACGAGCAGTACTTC.

The gene calls are TRBV10-3 and TRBJ2-1; D might be TRBD2 (5 bases). The CDR3 has 14 amino acids. Trimming pared 5 bases from V and 6 bases from J, leaving 14 bases between. Germline values: CDR1 ENHRY, CDR2 SYGVKD. CDR3 loop: CAISTGLRPNEQFF. In DNA, the CDR3 is TGTGCCATCAGTACCGGACTTCGGCCCAATGAGCAGTTCTTC.

This clone was picked up one time. This sequence joins TRBV19 and TRBJ2-7; 8 nucleotides match TRBD2. The CDR3 loop spans 16 amino acids. Germline V CDR1 and CDR2: LNHDA, SQIVND (reference sequence). With V trimmed by 4 bases and J by 7 bases, 15 bases remained unmatched. The DNA for the CDR3 is TGTGCCAGTAGTAATACCGGGACTAGGAGACAGTGGGAGCAGTACTTC. It yields the protein CASSNTGTRRQWEQYF.

This CDR3 reads CASIRSGLITDTQYF. CDR3 sequence (DNA): TGTGCCAGCATCCGATCCGGCCTCATCACAGATACGCAGTATTTT. The rearrangement joins TRBV27 to TRBJ2-3, with D uncertain. This CDR3 has 15 residues. V was clipped by 7 bases and J by 2 bases, with 16 bases between them. Looked up from germline, CDR1 is MNHEY and CDR2 is SMNVEV (reference sequence).

This chain links TRBV15 with TRBJ2-7; 8 bases are shared with TRBD1. This CDR3 comprises 16 residues. V lost 5 bases to trimming and J lost 3 bases; unmatched junction nucleotides: 12. The germline gives CDR1 LNHNV, CDR2 YYDKDF (reference sequence). CDR3 protein: CATSGRRTGFYYEQYF. CDR3 DNA: TGTGCCACCAGCGGCAGACGGACAGGGTTTTACTACGAGCAGTACTTC.

The genes are TRBV9 and TRBJ2-1; 7 nucleotides match TRBD2. J was trimmed by 6 bases and V by 1 base; bases with no gene match: 7. This CDR3 has 15 amino acids. Germline assignment: CDR1 SGDLS and CDR2 YYNGEE. The CDR3 spells CASSVRLADLNEQFF. DNA for the CDR3: TGTGCCAGCAGCGTACGACTAGCAGACCTCAATGAGCAGTTCTTC.

The chain recombines TRBV28 with TRBJ2-3; perhaps TRBD1 as D (6 bases). This CDR3 is built from 15 residues. Germline lookup yields CDR1 MDHEN and CDR2 SYDVKM. The V end lost 7 bases, the J end lost 2 bases, and 16 bases lay between the germline ends. The chain's CDR3 is CASNFPTGNTDTQYF. Here the CDR3 DNA reads TGTGCCAGCAACTTCCCGACAGGAAACACAGATACGCAGTATTTT.

The chain carries TRBV19 and TRBJ2-3, with 11 bases matching TRBD2. This CDR3 is built from 15 residues. The V and J ends lost 4 bases and 4 bases, in that order; junction bases with no gene match: 4. In germline, CDR1 is LNHDA, CDR2 SQIVND (reference sequence). CDR3 residues: CASSNLAGGPDTQYF. CDR3 coding DNA: TGTGCCAGTAGTAATCTAGCGGGGGGCCCAGATACGCAGTATTTT. The whole variable domain, remainder taken from reference TRBV19 and TRBJ2-3, is DGGITQSPKYLFRKEGQNVTLSCEQNLNHDAMYWYRQDPGQGLRLIYYSQIVNDFQKGDIAEGYSVSREKKESFPLTVTSAQKNPTAFYLCASSNLAGGPDTQYFGPGTRLTVL.

Here the CDR3 DNA reads TGCGCCAGCAGCTTGGTCGGCCAGGGGATGGGCTACGAGCAGTACTTC. Amino acids: CASSLVGQGMGYEQYF. The V call is TRBV5-1, the J call TRBJ2-7; tentatively, D is TRBD1 (6 bases). CDR3 length: 16 residues. Looked up from germline, CDR1 is SGHRS and CDR2 is YFSETQ. V dropped 0 bases and J dropped 3 bases, with 16 bases sitting between them.

This clone has just a few counts. The V gene is TRBV7-6, the J gene TRBJ2-7; TRBD2 agrees at 7 bases. V was clipped by 5 bases and J by 2 bases; unmatched bases: 12. The CDR3 covers 16 residues. CDR1 and CDR2 (germline): SGHVS, FNYEAQ. The CDR3 nucleotides are TGTGCCAGCAGCCCCCGCGCGGGGGTGACTACCTACGAGCAGTACTTC. The encoded protein is CASSPRAGVTTYEQYF.

The chain uses TRBV9 and TRBJ1-2; 8 bases are a match to TRBD1. The CDR3 sequence is 14 residues long. Germline V CDR1 and CDR2: SGDLS, YYNGEE. Trimming cost V 6 bases and J 2 bases; bases outside gene matches: 6. CDR3 bases: TGTGCCAGCAACCCGACAGGGGCGAACTATGGCTACACCTTC. Residues: CASNPTGANYGYTF.

The chain joins TRBV13 to TRBJ1-6, with TRBD1 matching over 7 bases. The trim removed 5 bases at V and 11 bases at J, leaving 15 bases unmatched. The germline gives CDR1 PRHDT, CDR2 FYEKMQ (reference sequence). The CDR3 has 16 residues. CDR3 residues: CASSHREGGRGTPLHF. The CDR3 nucleotides read TGTGCCAGCAGCCACCGCGAAGGGGGCAGGGGGACACCCCTCCACTTT.

This clone showed up just a few times. CDR3 protein: CASRPSGGAWELFF. The CDR3 DNA reads TGCGCCAGCAGACCTAGCGGGGGGGCGTGGGAGCTGTTTTTT. The chain recombines TRBV10-2 with TRBJ2-2; TRBD2 matches at 12 bases. Germline V gives CDR1 WSHSY, CDR2 SAAADI. V dropped 6 bases and J dropped 9; count of bases not matched to a gene: 5. The CDR3 runs 14 residues.